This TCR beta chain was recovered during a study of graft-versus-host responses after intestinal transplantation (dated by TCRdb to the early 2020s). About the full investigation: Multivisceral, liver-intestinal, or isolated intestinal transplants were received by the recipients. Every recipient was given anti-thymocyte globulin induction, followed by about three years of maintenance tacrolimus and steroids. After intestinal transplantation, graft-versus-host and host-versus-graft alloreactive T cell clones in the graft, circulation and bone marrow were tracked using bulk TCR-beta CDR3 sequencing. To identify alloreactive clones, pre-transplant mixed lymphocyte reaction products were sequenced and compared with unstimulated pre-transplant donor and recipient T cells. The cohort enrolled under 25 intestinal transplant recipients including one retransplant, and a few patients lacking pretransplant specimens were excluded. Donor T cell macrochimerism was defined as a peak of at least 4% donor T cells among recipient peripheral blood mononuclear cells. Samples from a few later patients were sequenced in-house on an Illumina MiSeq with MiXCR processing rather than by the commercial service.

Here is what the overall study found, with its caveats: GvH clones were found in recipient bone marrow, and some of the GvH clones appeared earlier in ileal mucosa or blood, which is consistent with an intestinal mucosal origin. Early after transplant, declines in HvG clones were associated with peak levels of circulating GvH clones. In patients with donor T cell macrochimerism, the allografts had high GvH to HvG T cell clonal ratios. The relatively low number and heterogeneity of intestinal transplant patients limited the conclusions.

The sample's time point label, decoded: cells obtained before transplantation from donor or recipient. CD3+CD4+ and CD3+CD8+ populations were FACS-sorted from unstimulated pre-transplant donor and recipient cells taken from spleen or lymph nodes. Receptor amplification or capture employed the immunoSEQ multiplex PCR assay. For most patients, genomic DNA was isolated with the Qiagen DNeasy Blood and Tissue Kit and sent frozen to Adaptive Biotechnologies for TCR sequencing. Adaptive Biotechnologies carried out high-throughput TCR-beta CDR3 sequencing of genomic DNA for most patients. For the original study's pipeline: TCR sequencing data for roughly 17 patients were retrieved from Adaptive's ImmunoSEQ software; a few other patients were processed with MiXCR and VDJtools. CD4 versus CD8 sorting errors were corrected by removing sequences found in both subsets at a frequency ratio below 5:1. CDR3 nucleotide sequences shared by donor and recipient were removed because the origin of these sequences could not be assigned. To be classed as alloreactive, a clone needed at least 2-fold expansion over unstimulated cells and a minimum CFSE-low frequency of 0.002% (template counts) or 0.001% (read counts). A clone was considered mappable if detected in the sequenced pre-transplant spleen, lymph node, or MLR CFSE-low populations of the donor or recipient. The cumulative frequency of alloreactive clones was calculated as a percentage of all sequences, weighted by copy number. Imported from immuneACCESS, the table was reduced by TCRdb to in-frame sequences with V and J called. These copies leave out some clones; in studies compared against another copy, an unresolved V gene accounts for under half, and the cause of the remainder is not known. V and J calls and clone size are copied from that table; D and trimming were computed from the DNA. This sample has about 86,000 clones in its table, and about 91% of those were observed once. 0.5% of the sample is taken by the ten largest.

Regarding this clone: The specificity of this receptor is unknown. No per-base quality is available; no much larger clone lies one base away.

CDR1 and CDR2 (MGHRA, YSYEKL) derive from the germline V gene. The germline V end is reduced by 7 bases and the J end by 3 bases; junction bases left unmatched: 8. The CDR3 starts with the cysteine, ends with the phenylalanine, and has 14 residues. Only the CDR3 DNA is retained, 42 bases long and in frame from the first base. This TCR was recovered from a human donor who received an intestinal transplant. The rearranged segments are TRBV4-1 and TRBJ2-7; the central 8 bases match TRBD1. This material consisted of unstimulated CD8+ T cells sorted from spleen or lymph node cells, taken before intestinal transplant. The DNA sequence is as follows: TGCGCCAGCACCGGACAGGGTTTAAGCTACGAGCAGTACTTC. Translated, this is CASTGQGLSYEQYF.